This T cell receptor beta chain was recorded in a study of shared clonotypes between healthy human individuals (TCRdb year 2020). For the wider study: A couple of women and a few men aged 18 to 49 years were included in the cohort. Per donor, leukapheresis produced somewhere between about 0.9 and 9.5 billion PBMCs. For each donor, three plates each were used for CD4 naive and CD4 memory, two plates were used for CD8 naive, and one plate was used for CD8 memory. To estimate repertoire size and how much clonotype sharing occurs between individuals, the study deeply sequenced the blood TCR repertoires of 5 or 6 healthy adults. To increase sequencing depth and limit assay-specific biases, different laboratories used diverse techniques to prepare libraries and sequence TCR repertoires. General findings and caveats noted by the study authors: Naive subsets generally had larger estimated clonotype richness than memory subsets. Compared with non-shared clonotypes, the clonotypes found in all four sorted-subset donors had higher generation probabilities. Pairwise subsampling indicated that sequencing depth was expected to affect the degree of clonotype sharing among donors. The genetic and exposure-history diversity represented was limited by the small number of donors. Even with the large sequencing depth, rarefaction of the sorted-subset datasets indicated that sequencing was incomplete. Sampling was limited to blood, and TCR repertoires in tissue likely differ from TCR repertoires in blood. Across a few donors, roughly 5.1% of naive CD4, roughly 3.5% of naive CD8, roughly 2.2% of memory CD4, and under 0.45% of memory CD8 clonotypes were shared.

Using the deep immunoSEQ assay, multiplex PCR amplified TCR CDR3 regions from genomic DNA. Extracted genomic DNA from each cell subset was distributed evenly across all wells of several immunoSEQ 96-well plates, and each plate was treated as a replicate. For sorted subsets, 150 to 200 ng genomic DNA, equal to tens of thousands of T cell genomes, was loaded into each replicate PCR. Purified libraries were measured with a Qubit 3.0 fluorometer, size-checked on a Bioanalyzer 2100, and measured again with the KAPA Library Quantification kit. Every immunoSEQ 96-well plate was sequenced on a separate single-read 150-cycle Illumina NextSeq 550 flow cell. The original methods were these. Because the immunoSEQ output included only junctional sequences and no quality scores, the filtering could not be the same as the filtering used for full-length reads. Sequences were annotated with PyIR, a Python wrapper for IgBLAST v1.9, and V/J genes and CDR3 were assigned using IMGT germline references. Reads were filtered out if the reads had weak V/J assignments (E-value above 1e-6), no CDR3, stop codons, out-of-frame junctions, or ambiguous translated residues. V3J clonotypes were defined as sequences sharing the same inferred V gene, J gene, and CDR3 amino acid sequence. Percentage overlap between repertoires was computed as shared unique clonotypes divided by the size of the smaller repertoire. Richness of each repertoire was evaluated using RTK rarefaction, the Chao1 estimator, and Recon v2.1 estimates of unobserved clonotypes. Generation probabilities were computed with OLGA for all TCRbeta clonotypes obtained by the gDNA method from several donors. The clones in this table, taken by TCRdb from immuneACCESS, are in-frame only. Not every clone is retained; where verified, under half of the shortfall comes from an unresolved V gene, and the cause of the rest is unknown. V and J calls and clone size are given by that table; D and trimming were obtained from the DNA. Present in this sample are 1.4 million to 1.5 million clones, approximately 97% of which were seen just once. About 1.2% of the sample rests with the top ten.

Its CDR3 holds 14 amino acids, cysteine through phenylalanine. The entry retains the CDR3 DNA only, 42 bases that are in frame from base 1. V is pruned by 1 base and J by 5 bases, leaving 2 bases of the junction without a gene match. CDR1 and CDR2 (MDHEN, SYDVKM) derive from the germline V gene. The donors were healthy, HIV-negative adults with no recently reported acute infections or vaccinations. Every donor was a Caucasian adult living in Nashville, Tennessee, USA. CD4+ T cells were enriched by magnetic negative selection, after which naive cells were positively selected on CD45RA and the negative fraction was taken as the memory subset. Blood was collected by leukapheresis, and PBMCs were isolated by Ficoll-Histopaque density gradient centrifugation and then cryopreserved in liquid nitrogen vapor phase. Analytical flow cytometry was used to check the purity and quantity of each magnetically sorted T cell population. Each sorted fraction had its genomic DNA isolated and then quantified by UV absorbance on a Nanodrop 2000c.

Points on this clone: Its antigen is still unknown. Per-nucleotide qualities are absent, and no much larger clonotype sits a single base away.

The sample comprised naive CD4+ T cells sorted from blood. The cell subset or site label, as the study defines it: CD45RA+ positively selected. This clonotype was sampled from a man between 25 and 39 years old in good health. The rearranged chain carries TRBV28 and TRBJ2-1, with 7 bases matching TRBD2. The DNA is TGTGCCAGCAGTTTATTGGGGGGGAACAATGAGCAGTTCTTC. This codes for CASSLLGGNNEQFF. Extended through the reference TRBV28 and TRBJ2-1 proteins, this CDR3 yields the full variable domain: DVKVTQSSRYLVKRTGEKVFLECVQDMDHENMFWYRQDPGLGLRLIYFSYDVKMKEKGDIPEGYSVSREKKERFSLILESASTNQTSMYLCASSLLGGNNEQFFGPGTRLTVL.